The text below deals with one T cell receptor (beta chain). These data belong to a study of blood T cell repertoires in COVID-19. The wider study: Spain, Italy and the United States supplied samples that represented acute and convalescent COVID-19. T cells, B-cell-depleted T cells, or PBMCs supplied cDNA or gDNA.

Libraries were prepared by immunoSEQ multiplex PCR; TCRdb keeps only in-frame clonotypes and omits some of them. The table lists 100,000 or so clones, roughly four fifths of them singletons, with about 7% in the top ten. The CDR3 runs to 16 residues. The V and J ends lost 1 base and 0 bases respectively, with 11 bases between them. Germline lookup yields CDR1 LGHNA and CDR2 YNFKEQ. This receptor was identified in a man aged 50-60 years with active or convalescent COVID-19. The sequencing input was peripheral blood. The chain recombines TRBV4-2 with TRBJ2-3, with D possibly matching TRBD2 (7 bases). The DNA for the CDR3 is TGTGCCAGCAGCCAAGCGGGGGGCGATAGCACAGATACGCAGTATTTT. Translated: CASSQAGGDSTDTQYF.